This entry lists 13 T cell receptor beta chains sequenced from one sample in a study of T cell changes during pregnancy in multiple sclerosis. The protocol was immunoSEQ multiplex PCR, while the TCRdb copy is restricted to in-frame clones and leaves out a portion. The table lists 60,000 to 80,000 clones, more than 85% of them singletons. Material: peripheral blood, obtained before pregnancy. The receptors were sampled from a female donor with multiple sclerosis, enrolled in a pregnancy study.

The chain carries TRBV7-9 and TRBJ1-1, with no clear D. The CDR3 is made up of 13 amino acids. Per germline, CDR1 SEHNR and CDR2 FQNEAQ (reference sequence). V gave up 3 bases and J gave up 3 bases, with 8 bases separating them. Here the CDR3 DNA reads TGTGCCAGCAGCTTCTCAGGCCACACTGAAGCTTTCTTT. Its translation: CASSFSGHTEAFF.

J is TRBJ2-7 and V is TRBV12-5, with D unresolved. The CDR3 has 15 amino acids. Per the germline V gene, CDR1 is LGHNT and CDR2 is FRNRAP. V gave up 1 base and J gave up 0 bases, with 10 bases separating them. CDR3 amino acids: CASGLGDPSSYEQYF. CDR3 DNA: TGTGCTAGTGGTTTGGGTGATCCGAGCTCCTACGAGCAGTACTTC.

This chain joins TRBV25-1 and TRBJ1-1; TRBD1 matches 8 bases. The CDR3 sequence is 15 residues long. J lost 2 bases, V lost 5 bases, and 7 bases had no gene match. The V gene's germline CDR1 is MGHDK and CDR2 SYGVNS. In nucleotides, the CDR3 is TGTGCCAGCAGTCCCCGGGACAGGCTCAACACTGAAGCTTTCTTT. It yields the protein CASSPRDRLNTEAFF.

CDR3 loop: CASSDHLLAVSTDTQYF. CDR3 bases: TGTGCCAGCAGTGATCACCTACTAGCAGTTAGCACAGATACGCAGTATTTT. The chain is built from TRBV6-1 and TRBJ2-3; perhaps TRBD2 as D (6 bases). The CDR3 is 17 amino acids. Trimming cost V 3 bases and J 0 bases, with 16 bases left between them. Germline CDR1 is MNHNS and CDR2 is SASEGT.

The genes are TRBV19 and TRBJ1-1, with 8 bases that match TRBD1. With 1 base clipped from V and 6 bases from J, the junction kept 1 base outside the gene matches. CDR3 length: 13 residues. Germline assignment: CDR1 LNHDA and CDR2 SQIVND (reference sequence). The CDR3 DNA reads as TGTGCCAGTAGTATAGGGACAGGGCCTGAAGCTTTCTTT. Residues: CASSIGTGPEAFF. The full variable domain, its missing parts supplied by reference TRBV19 and TRBJ1-1, is DGGITQSPKYLFRKEGQNVTLSCEQNLNHDAMYWYRQDPGQGLRLIYYSQIVNDFQKGDIAEGYSVSREKKESFPLTVTSAQKNPTAFYLCASSIGTGPEAFFGQGTRLTVV.

This chain links TRBV2 with TRBJ2-1, with D tentatively TRBD2 (7 bases). The CDR3 runs 12 residues. The ends were cut back, 7 bases at V and 12 bases at J, with 16 bases in the middle. Germline loops: CDR1 SNHLY, CDR2 FYNNEI. CDR3 residues: CASTEGGFGQFF. The CDR3 coding sequence is TGTGCCAGCACCGAGGGGGGGTTCGGGCAGTTCTTC.

The chain combines TRBV30 with TRBJ1-4, with 10 bases fitting TRBD1. Trimming took 0 bases from V and 10 from J; bases not matched to a gene: 11. The CDR3 sequence is 16 residues long. Germline-derived CDR1 and CDR2 are GTSNPN and SVGIG (reference sequence). CDR3 region: CAWSVQSGTGVAKLFF. As DNA, the CDR3 is TGTGCCTGGAGTGTACAGTCGGGGACAGGGGTTGCAAAACTGTTTTTT.

This rearrangement joins TRBV5-1 to TRBJ2-7; TRBD1 aligns across 9 bases. This CDR3 has 15 residues. Per germline, CDR1 SGHRS and CDR2 YFSETQ. Trimming at V came to 4 bases and at J to 1 base, leaving 6 bases not matched to a gene. The CDR3 DNA reads TGCGCCAGCAGCCCCAGGACAGGGGTGTCCTACGAGCAGTACTTC. Protein: CASSPRTGVSYEQYF.

V is TRBV6-5 and J is TRBJ2-5; D uncertain. Germline V gene data show CDR1 as MNHEY and CDR2 as SVGAGI. This CDR3 has 13 amino acids. The V end lost 6 bases, the J end lost 5 bases, and 13 bases lay between the germline ends. For the CDR3, the DNA is TGTGCCAGCAGCCCCAATAAGAGGGAGACCCAGTACTTC. The encoded protein is CASSPNKRETQYF.

This clone came up once. The chain combines TRBV5-1 with TRBJ1-2, with D perhaps TRBD1 (5 bases). Trimming stripped 4 bases from V and 3 bases from J, with 16 bases between. The CDR3 has 15 amino acids. Germline V gene lookup returns CDR1 SGHRS and CDR2 YFSETQ. This CDR3 reads CASSADSFLHYGYTF. The CDR3 DNA is TGCGCCAGCAGCGCAGACAGTTTCCTTCACTATGGCTACACCTTC.

The V gene is TRBV4-3, the J gene TRBJ2-7, with 9 positions matching TRBD1. Germline CDR1 LGHNA, CDR2 YSLEER. V shed 0 bases and J 11 bases; nucleotides not matched to a gene: 8. The length of the CDR3 is 14 residues. The DNA of the CDR3 is TGCGCCAGCAGCCAAGATCATTGGGGGACAGGGAAGTACTTC. Translated: CASSQDHWGTGKYF.

This sequence joins TRBV5-6 and TRBJ2-3; no reliable D call. The CDR3 covers 15 residues. The germline V gene has CDR1 SGHDT and CDR2 YYEEEE. Between the trimmed V and J ends, which lost 3 bases and 0 bases, there was a span of 11 bases. The CDR3 region is CASSSQAPSTDTQYF. As DNA, the CDR3 is TGTGCCAGCAGCTCTCAGGCCCCTAGCACAGATACGCAGTATTTT.

The genes are TRBV18 and TRBJ1-6, with D maybe TRBD1 (5 bases). Germline V gives CDR1 KGHSH, CDR2 LQKENI. The V and J ends lost 6 bases and 8 bases respectively, with 11 bases between them. The CDR3 has 13 residues. The CDR3 DNA sequence: TGTGCCAGCTCGGGGACGGGAGATTCACCCCTCCACTTT. This codes for CASSGTGDSPLHF.